A selection of T cell receptor beta chains follows, all from one sample in a study of CD8 T cells in ankylosing spondylitis. TCRdb called the 5' RACE reads again in MiXCR, with one record for every CDR3 protein. The table has about 250,000 distinct CDR3 sequences, approximately 30% seen once. Sample: blood, either unsorted or a sorted T cell fraction (not recorded which). The receptors originated from a male donor with ankylosing spondylitis or in good health (not recorded which). Each CDR3 is given with its conserved first and last residue. Fields, in order: CDR3 DNA, CDR3 protein, J gene, clone size, V gene, D gene. The D gene is left open where the match is weak. Clone size, where shown, is once, few, many, or a class for clones that have expanded.

DNA: TGTGCCAGCAGCCGCTCGGGACTAAAAGATACGCAGTATTTT
CDR3: CASSRSGLKDTQYF
J: TRBJ2-3
size: NA
V: TRBV7-8
D: TRBD2

DNA: TGCAGTCCGGGGACAGCCTATGGCTACACCTTC
CDR3: CSPGTAYGYTF
J: TRBJ1-2
size: NA
V: TRBV20-1
D: TRBD1

DNA: TGTGCCATCGGCCCAGGGGTCGATCAGCCCCAGCATTTT
CDR3: CAIGPGVDQPQHF
J: TRBJ1-5
size: few
V: TRBV10-3
D: NA

DNA: TGTGCCAGCAGCGTACGGGGCTGGGACGAGCAGTACTTC
CDR3: CASSVRGWDEQYF
J: TRBJ2-7
size: NA
V: TRBV9
D: NA

DNA: TGTGCCAGCAGTTTGTCCGGGACAGTAAACTATGGCTACACCTTC
CDR3: CASSLSGTVNYGYTF
J: TRBJ1-2
size: few
V: TRBV12-3/TRBV12-4
D: TRBD1

DNA: TGTGCCAGCAGTTCCCTAGCGGGGGGGCTTAGCGGGGAGCTGTTTTTT
CDR3: CASSSLAGGLSGELFF
J: TRBJ2-2
size: NA
V: TRBV6-5
D: TRBD2

DNA: TGCGCCAGCAGCTTGGGGGGCCGATATGAGCAGTTCTTC
CDR3: CASSLGGRYEQFF
J: TRBJ2-1
size: once
V: TRBV5-1
D: NA

DNA: TGTGCCAGCAGTCCTTCGGCGGGGTACGCCGGGGAGCTGTTTTTT
CDR3: CASSPSAGYAGELFF
J: TRBJ2-2
size: few
V: TRBV12-3/TRBV12-4
D: NA

DNA: TGCAGTGCTAAACCGTTCGCGCCTTCAGAAGCTTTCTTT
CDR3: CSAKPFAPSEAFF
J: TRBJ1-1
size: NA
V: TRBV20-1
D: NA

DNA: TGTGCCAGCAGCGTAGAACAGTTAAGCACTGAAGCTTTCTTT
CDR3: CASSVEQLSTEAFF
J: TRBJ1-1
size: few
V: TRBV9
D: NA

DNA: TGCAGTGCTAGAGGGACTACTCAAGATACGCAGTATTTT
CDR3: CSARGTTQDTQYF
J: TRBJ2-3
size: few
V: TRBV20-1
D: NA

DNA: TGCAGCGTTGTGATTAGTTCCTACGAGCAGTACTTC
CDR3: CSVVISSYEQYF
J: TRBJ2-7
size: NA
V: TRBV29-1
D: NA

DNA: TGTGCCACCCTAGGTTTGCCGGGACTAGCGGGCAATTATACGCAGTATTTT
CDR3: CATLGLPGLAGNYTQYF
J: TRBJ2-3
size: NA
V: TRBV12-3/TRBV12-4
D: TRBD2

DNA: TGCAGTGCACCACTCAGGGGAGAGGCCGCACAAAATTACAATGAGCAGTTCTTC
CDR3: CSAPLRGEAAQNYNEQFF
J: TRBJ2-1
size: NA
V: TRBV20-1
D: NA

DNA: TGCAGCGCCCGGGACAGTAAAGAGCGCTACACCTTC
CDR3: CSARDSKERYTF
J: TRBJ1-2
size: few
V: TRBV29-1
D: TRBD1

DNA: TGTGCCAGCAGTTTGGTCGGCAGACCCTCCTACGAGCAGTACTTC
CDR3: CASSLVGRPSYEQYF
J: TRBJ2-7
size: NA
V: TRBV12-3/TRBV12-4
D: NA

DNA: TGCGCCAGCAGCCAAGATTCCGGCGGGTCCGGGACCCAGTACTTC
CDR3: CASSQDSGGSGTQYF
J: TRBJ2-5
size: NA
V: TRBV4-1
D: NA

DNA: TGTGCCAGTTGGTTTACGGGGGGGAACACTGAAGCTTTCTTT
CDR3: CASWFTGGNTEAFF
J: TRBJ1-1
size: NA
V: TRBV12-3/TRBV12-4
D: NA

DNA: TGTGCCAGCAGAAAACAGGGGGACAATGAGCAGTTCTTC
CDR3: CASRKQGDNEQFF
J: TRBJ2-1
size: NA
V: TRBV5-5
D: TRBD1

DNA: TGTGCCAGCAGCCTCGGGACTAGCGTTCGTGAGCAGTTCTTC
CDR3: CASSLGTSVREQFF
J: TRBJ2-1
size: NA
V: TRBV7-2
D: TRBD2

DNA: TGTGCCAGCAGTTCCCGGACAGGGCCTGAAGCTTTCTTT
CDR3: CASSSRTGPEAFF
J: TRBJ1-1
size: NA
V: TRBV12-3/TRBV12-4
D: TRBD1

DNA: TGCGCCAGCTCCCCAGGACTAGCGGGGCCGTCTAGCACAGATACGCAGTATTTT
CDR3: CASSPGLAGPSSTDTQYF
J: TRBJ2-3
size: NA
V: TRBV5-1
D: TRBD2

DNA: TGCAGCGTTTCGGCAGGGGGTCAGCCCCAGCATTTT
CDR3: CSVSAGGQPQHF
J: TRBJ1-5
size: many
V: TRBV29-1
D: TRBD1

DNA: TGTGCCTGGACCCCAACAGGGGCCGATGAGCAGTTCTTC
CDR3: CAWTPTGADEQFF
J: TRBJ2-1
size: NA
V: TRBV30
D: TRBD1

DNA: TGTGCCAGCAGTCCCAGGCCCCCCTCTGGGGCCAACGTCCTGACTTTC
CDR3: CASSPRPPSGANVLTF
J: TRBJ2-6
size: NA
V: TRBV28
D: NA

DNA: TGTGCCAGCAGCCCTAAGGCCGAGCAGTACTTC
CDR3: CASSPKAEQYF
J: TRBJ2-7
size: few
V: TRBV5-5
D: NA

DNA: TGTGCCAGCAGCTTCGGACTAGCGGGGGGTGAGCAGTTCTTC
CDR3: CASSFGLAGGEQFF
J: TRBJ2-1
size: NA
V: TRBV9
D: TRBD2

DNA: TGCAGTGCCCCTGCTGGGACAGGGGGCGCGTCAAACAATGAGCAGTTCTTC
CDR3: CSAPAGTGGASNNEQFF
J: TRBJ2-1
size: few
V: TRBV20-1
D: TRBD1

DNA: TGCGCCAGCAGTGAGGGGTTGGCAAGCACAGATACGCAGTATTTT
CDR3: CASSEGLASTDTQYF
J: TRBJ2-3
size: NA
V: TRBV10-1
D: NA

DNA: TGTGCCACCAGTGGTCAGGGTTTTTACAATGAGCAGTTCTTC
CDR3: CATSGQGFYNEQFF
J: TRBJ2-1
size: few
V: TRBV24-1
D: NA

DNA: TGTGCCACCAGTGCCGGCTACGAGCAGTACTTC
CDR3: CATSAGYEQYF
J: TRBJ2-7
size: NA
V: TRBV24-1
D: NA

DNA: TGTGCCAGCAGTCAGATTCTGAACACTGAAGCTTTCTTT
CDR3: CASSQILNTEAFF
J: TRBJ1-1
size: NA
V: TRBV27
D: NA

DNA: TGTGCCAGCAGCTTAGTAACCAGCGGGGAACAGTTCTTC
CDR3: CASSLVTSGEQFF
J: TRBJ2-1
size: NA
V: TRBV7-2
D: TRBD2

DNA: TGTGCCAGCAGCCAAGTCGACGAGCAGTACTTC
CDR3: CASSQVDEQYF
J: TRBJ2-7
size: few
V: TRBV3-1
D: NA

DNA: TGTGCCAGCAGTTACTTCCAGGGGAAAGGTTCACCCCTCCACTTT
CDR3: CASSYFQGKGSPLHF
J: TRBJ1-6
size: NA
V: TRBV6-5
D: NA

DNA: TGTGCCAGCAGCATAGACAGGTCTACCTACGAGCAGTACTTC
CDR3: CASSIDRSTYEQYF
J: TRBJ2-7
size: few
V: TRBV5-6
D: NA

DNA: TGTGCCAGCAGCTTGGGAACAGCGATGAACACTGAAGCTTTCTTT
CDR3: CASSLGTAMNTEAFF
J: TRBJ1-1
size: few
V: TRBV5-6
D: NA

DNA: TGTGCCAGCAGTTACGGGGGCGGGGATGGCTACACCTTC
CDR3: CASSYGGGDGYTF
J: TRBJ1-2
size: few
V: TRBV6-5
D: NA

DNA: TGTGCCAGCAGTTATTCAGGGGGGAACCAGCCCCAGCATTTT
CDR3: CASSYSGGNQPQHF
J: TRBJ1-5
size: NA
V: TRBV6-5
D: TRBD1

DNA: TGCAGCGTCCCCCTGGACAGATACAATGAGCAGTTCTTC
CDR3: CSVPLDRYNEQFF
J: TRBJ2-1
size: many
V: TRBV29-1
D: NA